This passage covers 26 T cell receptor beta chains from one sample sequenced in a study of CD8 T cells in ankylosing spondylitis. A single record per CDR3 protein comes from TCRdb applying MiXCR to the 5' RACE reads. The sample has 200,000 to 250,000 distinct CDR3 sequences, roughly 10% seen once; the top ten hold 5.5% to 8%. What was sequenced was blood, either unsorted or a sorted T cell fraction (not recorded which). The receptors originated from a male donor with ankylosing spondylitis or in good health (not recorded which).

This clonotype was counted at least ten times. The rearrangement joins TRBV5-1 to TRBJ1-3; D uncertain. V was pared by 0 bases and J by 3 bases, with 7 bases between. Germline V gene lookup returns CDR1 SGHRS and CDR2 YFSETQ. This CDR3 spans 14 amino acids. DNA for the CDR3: TGCGCCAGCAGCTTGGAGAACAGTGGAAACACCATATATTTT. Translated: CASSLENSGNTIYF.

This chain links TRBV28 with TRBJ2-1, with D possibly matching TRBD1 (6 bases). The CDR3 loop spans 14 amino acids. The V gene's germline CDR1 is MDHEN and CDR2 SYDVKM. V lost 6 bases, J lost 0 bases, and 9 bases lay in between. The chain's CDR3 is CASRQGISYNEQFF. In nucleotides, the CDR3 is TGTGCCAGCAGGCAGGGGATCTCCTACAATGAGCAGTTCTTC.

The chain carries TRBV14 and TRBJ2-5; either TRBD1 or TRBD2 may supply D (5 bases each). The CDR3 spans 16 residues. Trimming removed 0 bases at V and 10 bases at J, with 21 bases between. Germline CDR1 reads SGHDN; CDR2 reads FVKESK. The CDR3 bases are TGTGCCAGCAGCCAAGATCTCTATAATCCACAGGAGGACCAGTACTTC. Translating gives CASSQDLYNPQEDQYF.

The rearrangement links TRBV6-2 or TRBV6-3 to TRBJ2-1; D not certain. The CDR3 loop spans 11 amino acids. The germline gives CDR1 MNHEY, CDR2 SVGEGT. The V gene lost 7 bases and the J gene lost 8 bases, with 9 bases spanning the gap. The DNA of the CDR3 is TGTGCCAGCATCGCCAGGTATGAGCAGTTCTTC. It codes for CASIARYEQFF.

CDR3 nucleotides: TGTGCCAGCAGCTTAATACGCATCTCCTACGAGCAGTACTTC. Its translation is CASSLIRISYEQYF. This chain connects TRBV11-2 to TRBJ2-7; D unresolved. Germline V CDR1 and CDR2: SGHAT, FQNNGV. The CDR3 sequence is 14 residues long. The V end lost 2 bases, the J end lost 0 bases, and 8 bases lay between the germline ends.

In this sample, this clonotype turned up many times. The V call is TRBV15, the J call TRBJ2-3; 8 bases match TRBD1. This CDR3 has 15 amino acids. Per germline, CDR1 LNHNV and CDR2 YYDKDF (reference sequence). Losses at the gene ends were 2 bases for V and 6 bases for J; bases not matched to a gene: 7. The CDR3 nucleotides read TGTGCCACCAGCAGACGGACAGGGTTGAGTGATACGCAGTATTTT. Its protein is CATSRRTGLSDTQYF. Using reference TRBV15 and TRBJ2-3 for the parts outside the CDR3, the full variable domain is DAMVIQNPRYQVTQFGKPVTLSCSQTLNHNVMYWYQQKSSQAPKLLFHYYDKDFNNEADTPDNFQSRRPNTSFCFLDIRSPGLGDTAMYLCATSRRTGLSDTQYFGPGTRLTVL.

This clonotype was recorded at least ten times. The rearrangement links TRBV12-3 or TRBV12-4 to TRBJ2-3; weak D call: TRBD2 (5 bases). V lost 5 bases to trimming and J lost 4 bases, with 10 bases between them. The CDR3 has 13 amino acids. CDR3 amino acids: CASSPLGADTQYF. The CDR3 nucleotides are TGTGCCAGCAGTCCTCTCGGGGCAGATACGCAGTATTTT.

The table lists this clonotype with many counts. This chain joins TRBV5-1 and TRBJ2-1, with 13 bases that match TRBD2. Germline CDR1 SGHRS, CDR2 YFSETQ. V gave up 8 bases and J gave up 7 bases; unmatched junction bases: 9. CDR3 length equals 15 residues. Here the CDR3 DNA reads TGCGCCAGTGAACTAGCGGGAGGGCCCATGAATGAGCAGTTCTTC. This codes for CASELAGGPMNEQFF.

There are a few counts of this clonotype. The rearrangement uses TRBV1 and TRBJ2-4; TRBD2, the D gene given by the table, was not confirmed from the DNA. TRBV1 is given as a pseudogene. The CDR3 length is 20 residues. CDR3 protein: CTSSQESPSGGLVAKNIQYF. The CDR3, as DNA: TGCACCAGCAGCCAAGAATCGCCTAGCGGGGGGCTGGTAGCCAAAAACATTCAGTACTTC.

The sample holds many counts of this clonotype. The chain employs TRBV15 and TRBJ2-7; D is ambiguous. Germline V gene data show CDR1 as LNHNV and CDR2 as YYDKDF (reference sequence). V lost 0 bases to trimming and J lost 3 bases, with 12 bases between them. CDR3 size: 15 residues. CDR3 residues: CATSRDPGANYEQYF. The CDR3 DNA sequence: TGTGCCACCAGCAGAGATCCTGGAGCTAACTACGAGCAGTACTTC.

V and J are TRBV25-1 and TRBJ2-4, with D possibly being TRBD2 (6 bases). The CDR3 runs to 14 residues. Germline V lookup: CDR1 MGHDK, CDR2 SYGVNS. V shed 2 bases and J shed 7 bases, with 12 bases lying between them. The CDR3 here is CASSEPSRGNIQYF. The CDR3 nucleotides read TGTGCCAGCAGTGAACCGAGCCGGGGGAACATTCAGTACTTC.

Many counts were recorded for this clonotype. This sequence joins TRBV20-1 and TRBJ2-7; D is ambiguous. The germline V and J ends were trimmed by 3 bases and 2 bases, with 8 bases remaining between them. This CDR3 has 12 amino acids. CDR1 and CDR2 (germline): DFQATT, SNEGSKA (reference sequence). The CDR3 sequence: CSASTDTYEQYF. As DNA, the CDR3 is TGCAGTGCTAGTACAGATACCTACGAGCAGTACTTC.

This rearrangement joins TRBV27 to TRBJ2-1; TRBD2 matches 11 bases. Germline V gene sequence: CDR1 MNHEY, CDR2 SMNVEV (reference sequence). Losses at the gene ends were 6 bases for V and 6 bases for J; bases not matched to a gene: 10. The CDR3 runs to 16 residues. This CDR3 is CASSLLTSGTVNEQFF. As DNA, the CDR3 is TGTGCCAGCAGCCTGCTGACTAGCGGGACCGTCAATGAGCAGTTCTTC.

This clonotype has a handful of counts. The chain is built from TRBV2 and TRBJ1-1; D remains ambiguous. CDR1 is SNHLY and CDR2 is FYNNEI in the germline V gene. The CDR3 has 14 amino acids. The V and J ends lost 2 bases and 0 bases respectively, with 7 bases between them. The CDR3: CASSEIRMNTEAFF. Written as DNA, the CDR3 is TGTGCCAGCAGTGAAATACGTATGAACACTGAAGCTTTCTTT. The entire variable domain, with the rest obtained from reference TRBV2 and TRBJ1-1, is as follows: EPEVTQTPSHQVTQMGQEVILRCVPISNHLYFYWYRQILGQKVEFLVSFYNNEISEKSEIFDDQFSVERPDGSNFTLKIRSTKLEDSAMYFCASSEIRMNTEAFFGQGTRLTVV.

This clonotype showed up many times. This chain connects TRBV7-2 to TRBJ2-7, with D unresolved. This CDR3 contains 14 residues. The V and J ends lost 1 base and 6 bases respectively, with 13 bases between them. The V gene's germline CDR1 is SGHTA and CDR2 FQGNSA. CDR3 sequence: CASSLVPAASEQYF. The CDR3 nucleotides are TGTGCCAGCAGCTTAGTCCCGGCAGCAAGCGAGCAGTACTTC.

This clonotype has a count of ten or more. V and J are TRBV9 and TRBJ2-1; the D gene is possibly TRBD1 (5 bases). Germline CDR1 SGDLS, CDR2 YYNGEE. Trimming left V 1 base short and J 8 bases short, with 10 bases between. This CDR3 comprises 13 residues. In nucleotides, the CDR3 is TGTGCCAGCAGCGTATCAGGGATCCATGAGCAGTTCTTC. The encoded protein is CASSVSGIHEQFF. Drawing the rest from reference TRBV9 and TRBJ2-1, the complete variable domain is DSGVTQTPKHLITATGQRVTLRCSPRSGDLSVYWYQQSLDQGLQFLIQYYNGEERAKGNILERFSAQQFPDLHSELNLSSLELGDSALYFCASSVSGIHEQFFGPGTRLTVL.

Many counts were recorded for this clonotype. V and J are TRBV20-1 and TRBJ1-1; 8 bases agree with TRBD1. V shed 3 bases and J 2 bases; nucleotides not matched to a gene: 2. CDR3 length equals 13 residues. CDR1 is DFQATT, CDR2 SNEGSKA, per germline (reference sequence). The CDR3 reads CSARQGANTEAFF. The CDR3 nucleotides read TGCAGTGCTAGGCAGGGGGCAAACACTGAAGCTTTCTTT.

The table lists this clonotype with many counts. CDR3 residues: CASTSGGSTYNEQFF. In nucleotides, the CDR3 is TGCGCCAGCACCTCGGGCGGGAGTACCTACAATGAGCAGTTCTTC. V and J are TRBV5-1 and TRBJ2-1; 7 positions match TRBD2. This CDR3 has 15 residues. The trim removed 6 bases at V and 2 bases at J, leaving 8 bases unmatched. The germline V gene has CDR1 SGHRS and CDR2 YFSETQ.

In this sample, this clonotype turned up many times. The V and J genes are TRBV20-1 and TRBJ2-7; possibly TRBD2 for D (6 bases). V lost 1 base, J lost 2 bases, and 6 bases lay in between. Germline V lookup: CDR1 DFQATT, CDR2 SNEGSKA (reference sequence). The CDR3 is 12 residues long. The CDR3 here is CSARGLAYEQYF. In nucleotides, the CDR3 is TGCAGTGCTAGAGGACTAGCCTACGAGCAGTACTTC.

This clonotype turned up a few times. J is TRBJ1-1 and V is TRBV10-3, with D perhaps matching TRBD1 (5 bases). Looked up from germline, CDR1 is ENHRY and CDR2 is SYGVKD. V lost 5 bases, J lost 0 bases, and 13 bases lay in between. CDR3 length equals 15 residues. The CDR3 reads CAISTPAGLNTEAFF. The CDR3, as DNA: TGTGCCATCAGTACACCCGCGGGGCTGAACACTGAAGCTTTCTTT.

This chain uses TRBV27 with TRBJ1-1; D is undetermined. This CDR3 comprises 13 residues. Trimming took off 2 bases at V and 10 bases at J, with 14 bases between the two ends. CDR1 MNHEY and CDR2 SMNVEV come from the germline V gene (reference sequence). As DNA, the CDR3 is TGTGCCAGCAGTTTACGCGCTATATCGTCAGCTTTCTTT. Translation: CASSLRAISSAFF.

As DNA, the CDR3 is TGTGCCATCAGTGTCGCAGGGTATGAGCAGTTCTTC. Translating it yields CAISVAGYEQFF. This chain uses TRBV10-3 with TRBJ2-1; D possibly corresponds to TRBD1 (5 bases). Trimming stripped 4 bases from V and 8 bases from J, with 9 bases between. The CDR3 runs 12 residues. Germline V gene lookup returns CDR1 ENHRY and CDR2 SYGVKD.

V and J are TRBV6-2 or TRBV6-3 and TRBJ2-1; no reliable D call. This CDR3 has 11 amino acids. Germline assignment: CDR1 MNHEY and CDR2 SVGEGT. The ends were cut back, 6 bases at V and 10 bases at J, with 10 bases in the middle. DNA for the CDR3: TGTGCCAGCAGCCAGTCCAAGGAGCAGTTCTTC. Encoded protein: CASSQSKEQFF.

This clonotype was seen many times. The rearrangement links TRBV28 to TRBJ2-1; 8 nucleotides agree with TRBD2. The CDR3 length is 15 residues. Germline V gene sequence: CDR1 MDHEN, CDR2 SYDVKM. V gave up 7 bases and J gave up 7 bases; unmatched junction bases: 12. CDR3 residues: CASKVEAGAGNEQFF. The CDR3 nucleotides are TGTGCCAGCAAAGTGGAAGCGGGAGCAGGTAATGAGCAGTTCTTC.

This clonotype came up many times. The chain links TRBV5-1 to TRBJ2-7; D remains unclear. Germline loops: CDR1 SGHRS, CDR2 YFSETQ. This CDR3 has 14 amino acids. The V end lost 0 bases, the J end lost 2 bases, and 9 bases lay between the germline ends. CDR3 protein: CASSLVGGAYEQYF. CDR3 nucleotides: TGCGCCAGCAGCTTGGTCGGCGGAGCCTACGAGCAGTACTTC.

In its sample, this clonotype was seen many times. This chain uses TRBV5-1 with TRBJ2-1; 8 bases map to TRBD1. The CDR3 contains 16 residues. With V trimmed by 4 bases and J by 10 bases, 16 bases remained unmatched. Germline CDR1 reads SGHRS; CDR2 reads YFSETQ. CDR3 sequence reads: CASSTQGQGVRPEQFF. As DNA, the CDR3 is TGCGCCAGCAGCACCCAAGGACAGGGAGTACGGCCGGAGCAGTTCTTC.